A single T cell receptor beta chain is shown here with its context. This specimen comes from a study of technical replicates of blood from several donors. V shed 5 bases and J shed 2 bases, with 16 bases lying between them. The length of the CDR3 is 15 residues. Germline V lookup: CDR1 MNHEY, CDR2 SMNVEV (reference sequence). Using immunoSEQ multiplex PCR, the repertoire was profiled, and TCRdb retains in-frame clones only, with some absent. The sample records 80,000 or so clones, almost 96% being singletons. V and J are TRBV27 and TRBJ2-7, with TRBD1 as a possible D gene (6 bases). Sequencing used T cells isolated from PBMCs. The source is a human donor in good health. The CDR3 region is CASSVPGTSTYEQYF. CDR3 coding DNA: TGTGCCAGCAGTGTCCCCGGGACAAGTACCTACGAGCAGTACTTC.